The sequence of this TCR beta chain was determined in a study of T-cell memory formation after mild COVID-19. Overall study: Most TCR clusters belonged to a single donor.

This clonotype was picked up a small number of times. Its matching antigen is unknown. Study results and caveats: Nothing showed for sure that second-wave clones peaking on day 37 were SARS-CoV-2 specific. From day 15 to 85, contracting clones were balanced between CD4 and CD8, whereas later expanders leaned toward CD4+.

MiXCR, run by TCRdb on the 5' RACE reads, gives a single entry per CDR3 protein. The sample holds about 390,000 distinct CDR3 sequences; about 17% are singletons and the top ten take roughly 21%. CDR3 length: 13 amino acids. V was shortened by 0 bases and J by 7 bases, with 6 bases between the two germline ends. In germline, CDR1 is LNHNV, CDR2 YYDKDF (reference sequence). The sequenced sample was PBMCs or a T cell subset sorted from them (not recorded which). The TCR originated in a man between 18 and 29 years old who had mild COVID-19 (a few samples of this study predate the infection). Cell type and time point are not known. The V gene is TRBV15, the J gene TRBJ1-4; D gene uncertain. The DNA for the CDR3 is TGTGCCACCAGCAGAGATTGGGTTGAAAAACTGTTTTTT. The encoded protein is CATSRDWVEKLFF. The full variable domain, completed using reference TRBV15 and TRBJ1-4, is DAMVIQNPRYQVTQFGKPVTLSCSQTLNHNVMYWYQQKSSQAPKLLFHYYDKDFNNEADTPDNFQSRRPNTSFCFLDIRSPGLGDTAMYLCATSRDWVEKLFFGSGTQLSVL.